Following are 27 T cell receptor beta chains from one sample sequenced in a study of CD8+ T cells in alopecia areata. Treatment defined: oral pan-JAK inhibitor, 5-10 mg twice daily. Investigators isolated RNA and reverse transcribed it into cDNA to act as the sequencing template. Only in-frame clones appear in the TCRdb table, and some are missing; sequencing was by immunoSEQ multiplex PCR. The table lists roughly 190,000 clones, about three fifths of them singletons. Sequences were derived from CD4+ T cells sorted from blood, sampled at week 4, from a patient treated with tofacitinib. Source of these receptors: a human donor with alopecia areata.

The rearrangement uses TRBV9 and TRBJ2-5, with D perhaps matching TRBD1 (6 bases). Trimming stripped 3 bases from V and 7 bases from J, with 13 bases between. CDR3 size: 13 residues. Germline V lookup: CDR1 SGDLS, CDR2 YYNGEE. The CDR3 bases are TGTGCCAGCAGCGGAAACAGGGAAGGGACCCAGTACTTC. As protein: CASSGNREGTQYF.

The V call is TRBV4-2, the J call TRBJ2-5, with D possibly TRBD2 on 6 matching bases. This CDR3 spans 15 amino acids. Trimming removed 3 bases from V and 5 bases from J, with 16 bases in between. Germline CDR1 reads LGHNA; CDR2 reads YNFKEQ. The CDR3 loop reads CASSHRTGTLETQYF. The CDR3 DNA reads TGTGCCAGCAGCCACCGGACCGGGACTTTGGAGACCCAGTACTTC.

The gene calls are TRBV29-1 and TRBJ1-6; D is undetermined. Germline V gene lookup returns CDR1 SQVTM and CDR2 ANQGSEA. The V and J ends lost 4 bases and 7 bases respectively, with 14 bases between them. The CDR3 is made up of 14 amino acids. The CDR3 DNA sequence: TGCAGCGTTGCATCGGCCGGGTCCAATTCACCCCTCCACTTT. As protein: CSVASAGSNSPLHF.

J is TRBJ2-7 and V is TRBV28; D may correspond to TRBD1 or TRBD2 (5 bases each). There are 15 residues in the CDR3. Germline CDR1 is MDHEN and CDR2 is SYDVKM. V lost 6 bases and J lost 1, with 16 bases in between. The CDR3 DNA sequence: TGTGCCAGCAGGGGACGCACTCTCACATCCTACGAGCAGTACTTC. Its translation: CASRGRTLTSYEQYF.

The chain links TRBV29-1 to TRBJ2-3, with 9 bases identical to TRBD2. The CDR3 runs 13 residues. V trimming: 6 bases; J trimming: 3 bases; junction bases outside the gene matches: 4. Germline loops: CDR1 SQVTM, CDR2 ANQGSEA. The CDR3 DNA sequence: TGCAGCGTGGGCGGGGGGGCGACAGATACGCAGTATTTT. It encodes CSVGGGATDTQYF.

A single count supports this clone. The V call is TRBV30, the J call TRBJ2-4; TRBD1 is a possible D gene (5 bases). CDR1 is GTSNPN, CDR2 SVGIG, per germline (reference sequence). The CDR3 is 15 residues long. V was shortened by 0 bases and J by 9 bases, with 18 bases between the two germline ends. CDR3 amino acids: CAWSVSQGRMAIQYF. Here the CDR3 DNA reads TGTGCCTGGAGTGTGTCCCAGGGAAGGATGGCCATTCAGTACTTC.

This clone has more than one count but fewer than ten. The chain employs TRBV5-1 and TRBJ2-3; D remains unclear. The CDR3 has 14 amino acids. Germline CDR1 reads SGHRS; CDR2 reads YFSETQ. The V end was cut by 0 bases, the J end by 4 bases, with 9 bases between. CDR3 coding DNA: TGCGCCAGCAGCTTGGACTCCGGTGCAGATACGCAGTATTTT. It translates to CASSLDSGADTQYF.

This chain links TRBV9 with TRBJ1-1; TRBD1 matches at 8 bases. This CDR3 spans 15 amino acids. With 2 bases clipped from V and 5 bases from J, the junction kept 8 bases outside the gene matches. Germline-derived CDR1 and CDR2 are SGDLS and YYNGEE. CDR3 sequence: CASSVTGDLRTEAFF. The CDR3 nucleotides read TGTGCCAGCAGCGTGACAGGGGACCTAAGGACTGAAGCTTTCTTT.

This clone showed up just once. V gene TRBV2 combines with J gene TRBJ1-1, with D maybe TRBD1 (5 bases). V was pared by 6 bases and J by 3 bases, with 14 bases between. CDR3 length: 14 residues. Germline CDR1 and CDR2: SNHLY and FYNNEI. This CDR3 reads CASRALEGDTEAFF. In DNA form, the CDR3 reads TGTGCCAGCAGAGCACTGGAAGGGGACACTGAAGCTTTCTTT.

The rearrangement links TRBV7-2 to TRBJ1-1, with 7 bases that match TRBD1. The CDR3 is 14 amino acids. The V and J ends lost 5 bases and 1 base, in that order; junction bases with no gene match: 4. CDR1 and CDR2 (germline): SGHTA, FQGNSA. The CDR3 nucleotides read TGTGCCAGCAGCCCTCGGACAGGGAACACTGAAGCTTTCTTT. Translation: CASSPRTGNTEAFF. The variable domain in full, with the rest retrieved from reference TRBV7-2 and TRBJ1-1, is GAGVSQSPSNKVTEKGKDVELRCDPISGHTALYWYRQSLGQGLEFLIYFQGNSAPDKSGLPSDRFSAERTGGSVSTLTIQRTQQEDSAVYLCASSPRTGNTEAFFGQGTRLTVV.

This clone has a handful of counts. This chain joins TRBV28 and TRBJ2-7; 12 nucleotides align to TRBD2. V gave up 7 bases and J gave up 2 bases; unmatched junction bases: 3. Germline loops: CDR1 MDHEN, CDR2 SYDVKM. This CDR3 comprises 14 residues. The CDR3 protein is CASKTSGGPYEQYF. CDR3 DNA sequence: TGTGCCAGCAAGACTAGCGGGGGACCCTACGAGCAGTACTTC. Full variable domain (outside the CDR3, taken from reference TRBV28 and TRBJ2-7): DVKVTQSSRYLVKRTGEKVFLECVQDMDHENMFWYRQDPGLGLRLIYFSYDVKMKEKGDIPEGYSVSREKKERFSLILESASTNQTSMYLCASKTSGGPYEQYFGPGTRLTVT.

The chain joins TRBV30 to TRBJ2-5; 8 positions match TRBD1. Germline-derived CDR1 and CDR2 are GTSNPN and SVGIG (reference sequence). This CDR3 contains 12 residues. V shed 3 bases and J 13 bases; nucleotides not matched to a gene: 10. Written as DNA, the CDR3 is TGTGCCTGGAGGACCATGGGACAGGTTATGTACTTC. Protein product: CAWRTMGQVMYF.

The gene calls are TRBV10-3 and TRBJ1-2, with D possibly matching TRBD1 (5 bases). CDR1 and CDR2 (germline): ENHRY, SYGVKD. The CDR3 sequence is 15 residues long. Trimming stripped 10 bases from V and 3 bases from J, with 21 bases between. CDR3 sequence reads: CASLLVWGVDYGYTF. In nucleotides, the CDR3 is TGTGCCAGCCTACTCGTGTGGGGGGTTGACTATGGCTACACCTTC.

V gene TRBV5-6 combines with J gene TRBJ1-5; maybe TRBD1 (5 bases). With 1 base removed from V and 4 bases from J, the gap between germline ends came to 15 bases. Germline V gives CDR1 SGHDT, CDR2 YYEEEE. The CDR3 has 16 amino acids. DNA for the CDR3: TGTGCCAGCAGCTTGCGTCAGGGAGGAATTAATCAGCCCCAGCATTTT. The encoded protein is CASSLRQGGINQPQHF.

The rearrangement uses TRBV30 and TRBJ1-1, with 7 bases fitting TRBD1. The CDR3 length is 13 residues. CDR1 GTSNPN and CDR2 SVGIG come from the germline V gene (reference sequence). V was clipped by 2 bases and J by 1 base; unmatched bases: 1. CDR3 protein: CAWSRGPNTEAFF. Here the CDR3 DNA reads TGTGCCTGGAGTAGGGGGCCGAACACTGAAGCTTTCTTT.

The V gene is TRBV11-2, the J gene TRBJ1-2, with D possibly being TRBD1 (5 bases). Trimming pared 1 base from V and 3 bases from J, leaving 18 bases between. Germline V gene sequence: CDR1 SGHAT, CDR2 FQNNGV. The CDR3 sequence is 17 residues long. The CDR3 DNA sequence: TGTGCCAGCAGCTTAGTAGCCCTTTACAGGCGGGACTATGGCTACACCTTC. This gives the protein CASSLVALYRRDYGYTF.

This sequence joins TRBV25-1 and TRBJ1-1; D not certain. CDR1 and CDR2 (germline): MGHDK, SYGVNS. The CDR3 covers 11 residues. V shed 4 bases and J shed 2 bases, with 2 bases lying between them. The CDR3 spells CASSVNTEAFF. CDR3 bases: TGTGCCAGCAGTGTAAACACTGAAGCTTTCTTT.

J is TRBJ1-2 and V is TRBV30, with a possible D match to TRBD1 (6 bases). From germline, CDR1 is GTSNPN and CDR2 SVGIG (reference sequence). The CDR3 length is 13 residues. Between the trimmed V and J ends, which lost 0 bases and 4 bases, there was a span of 9 bases. As DNA, the CDR3 is TGTGCCTGGAGTGTCCGGACAGTCTATGGCTACACCTTC. This codes for CAWSVRTVYGYTF.

This clone was seen a single time. V gene TRBV27 combines with J gene TRBJ1-2; 8 positions match TRBD1. CDR1 is MNHEY, CDR2 SMNVEV, per germline (reference sequence). The trim removed 5 bases at V and 8 bases at J, leaving 13 bases unmatched. The length of the CDR3 is 15 residues. CDR3 in DNA: TGTGCCAGCAGTATCGGACAGGGCGGGGGTATAGGCTACACCTTC. Translated, it gives CASSIGQGGGIGYTF.

The chain is built from TRBV29-1 and TRBJ1-1; 8 bases are a match to TRBD1. The CDR3 has 14 residues. Germline CDR1 reads SQVTM; CDR2 reads ANQGSEA. Trimming took 8 bases from V and 1 from J; bases not matched to a gene: 9. The CDR3 sequence is CSRPGQGPNTEAFF. The CDR3 bases are TGCAGCCGACCCGGACAGGGCCCGAACACTGAAGCTTTCTTT.

The V gene is TRBV7-9, the J gene TRBJ2-7; 8 nucleotides match TRBD1. The CDR3 totals 13 residues. Trimming cost V 3 bases and J 5 bases; bases outside gene matches: 3. Germline CDR1 SEHNR, CDR2 FQNEAQ (reference sequence). CDR3 protein: CASSLGDRNEQYF. CDR3 nucleotides: TGTGCCAGCAGCTTGGGGGACAGGAACGAGCAGTACTTC.

This chain connects TRBV7-2 to TRBJ1-5, with TRBD1 identical over 7 bases. V trimming: 4 bases; J trimming: 8 bases; junction bases outside the gene matches: 8. The CDR3 spans 14 residues. The germline gives CDR1 SGHTA, CDR2 FQGNSA. The CDR3: CASSSNRGMKPQHF. CDR3 in DNA: TGTGCCAGCAGCTCCAACAGGGGTATGAAGCCCCAGCATTTT. Combining the CDR3 with reference TRBV7-2 and TRBJ1-5 gives the whole variable domain GAGVSQSPSNKVTEKGKDVELRCDPISGHTALYWYRQSLGQGLEFLIYFQGNSAPDKSGLPSDRFSAERTGGSVSTLTIQRTQQEDSAVYLCASSSNRGMKPQHFGDGTRLSIL.

This clone turned up a few times. CDR3 in amino acids: CAWSRDRLEKLFF. The CDR3 region has the DNA TGTGCCTGGAGCAGAGATCGGCTTGAAAAACTGTTTTTT. This chain joins TRBV30 and TRBJ1-4; D gene unclear. The V gene's germline CDR1 is GTSNPN and CDR2 SVGIG (reference sequence). The CDR3 consists of 13 residues. The V and J ends lost 3 bases and 7 bases respectively, with 12 bases between them.

The gene calls are TRBV5-1 and TRBJ2-3, with 10 bases matching TRBD2. CDR3 length equals 16 residues. V dropped 4 bases and J dropped 3; count of bases not matched to a gene: 8. CDR1 is SGHRS, CDR2 YFSETQ, per germline. CDR3 amino acids: CASSVKSGGATDTQYF. The CDR3, as DNA: TGCGCCAGCAGCGTTAAAAGCGGGGGGGCTACAGATACGCAGTATTTT.

The genes are TRBV5-4 and TRBJ2-1; D not resolved. The CDR3 length is 14 residues. The germline CDR1 and CDR2 sequences are SGHNT and YYREEE (reference sequence). V shed 0 bases and J shed 8 bases, with 12 bases lying between them. CDR3 amino acids: CASSLGSGSYEQFF. The CDR3 DNA is TGTGCCAGCAGCTTGGGTTCGGGCAGTTATGAGCAGTTCTTC.

This clone appeared once. The rearrangement uses TRBV6-5 and TRBJ2-6; D ambiguous. Trimming left V 6 bases short and J 0 bases short, with 6 bases between. This CDR3 comprises 14 residues. In germline, CDR1 is MNHEY, CDR2 SVGAGI. The CDR3 nucleotides read TGTGCCAGCAGGGATGCCTCTGGGGCCAACGTCCTGACTTTC. The encoded protein is CASRDASGANVLTF.

The chain employs TRBV30 and TRBJ1-2; 9 nucleotides agree with TRBD1. Trimming cost V 5 bases and J 8 bases; bases outside gene matches: 6. CDR3 length equals 12 residues. Germline loops: CDR1 GTSNPN, CDR2 SVGIG (reference sequence). This chain's CDR3 is CAWDRDREGYTF. DNA of the CDR3: TGTGCCTGGGACCGGGACAGGGAAGGCTACACCTTC.